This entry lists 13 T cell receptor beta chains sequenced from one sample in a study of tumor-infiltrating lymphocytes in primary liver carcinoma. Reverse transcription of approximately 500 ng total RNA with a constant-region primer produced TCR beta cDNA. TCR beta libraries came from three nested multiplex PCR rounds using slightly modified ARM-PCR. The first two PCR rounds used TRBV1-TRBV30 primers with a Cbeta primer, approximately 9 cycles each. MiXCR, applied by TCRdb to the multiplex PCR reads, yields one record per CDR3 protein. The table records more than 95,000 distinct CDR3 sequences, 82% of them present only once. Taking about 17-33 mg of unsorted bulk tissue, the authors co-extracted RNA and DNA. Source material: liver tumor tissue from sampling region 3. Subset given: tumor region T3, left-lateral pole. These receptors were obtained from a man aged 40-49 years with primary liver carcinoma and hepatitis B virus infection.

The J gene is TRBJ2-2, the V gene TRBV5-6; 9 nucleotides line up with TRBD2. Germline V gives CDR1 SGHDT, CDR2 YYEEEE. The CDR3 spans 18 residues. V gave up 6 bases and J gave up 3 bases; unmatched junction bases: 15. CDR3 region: CASNFSRLAGSYTGELFF. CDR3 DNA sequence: TGTGCCAGCAACTTCTCTAGGCTAGCGGGATCATACACCGGGGAGCTGTTTTTT.

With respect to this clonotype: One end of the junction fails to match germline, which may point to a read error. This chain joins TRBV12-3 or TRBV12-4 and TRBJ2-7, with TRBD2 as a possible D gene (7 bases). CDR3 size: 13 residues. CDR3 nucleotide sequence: TGTGCCAGTAGTTTAGGGGGGGCCGGGGAGCAGCACTTC. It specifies CASSLGGAGEQHF.

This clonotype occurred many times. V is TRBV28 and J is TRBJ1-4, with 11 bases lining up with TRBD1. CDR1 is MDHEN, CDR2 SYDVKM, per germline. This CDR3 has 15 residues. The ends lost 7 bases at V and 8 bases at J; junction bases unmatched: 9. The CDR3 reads CASIGSDRGQEKLFF. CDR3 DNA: TGTGCCAGCATTGGATCGGACAGGGGGCAAGAAAAACTGTTTTTT.

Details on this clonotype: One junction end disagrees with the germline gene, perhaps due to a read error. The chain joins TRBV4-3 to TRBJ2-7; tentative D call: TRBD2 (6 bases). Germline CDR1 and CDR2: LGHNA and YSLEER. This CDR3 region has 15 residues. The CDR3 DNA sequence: TGCGCCAGCAGCCAAGAGTACGGGAGTAACTACGAACAGCACTTC. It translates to CASSQEYGSNYEQHF.

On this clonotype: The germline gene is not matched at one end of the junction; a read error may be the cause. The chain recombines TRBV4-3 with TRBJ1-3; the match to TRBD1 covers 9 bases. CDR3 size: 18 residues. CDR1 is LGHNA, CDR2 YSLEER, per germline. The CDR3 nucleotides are TGTGCCAGCAGCCGGGAGCCAAGGAGGACAGGGGCTGGAAACTCCATATATTTT. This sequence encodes CASSREPRRTGAGNSIYF.

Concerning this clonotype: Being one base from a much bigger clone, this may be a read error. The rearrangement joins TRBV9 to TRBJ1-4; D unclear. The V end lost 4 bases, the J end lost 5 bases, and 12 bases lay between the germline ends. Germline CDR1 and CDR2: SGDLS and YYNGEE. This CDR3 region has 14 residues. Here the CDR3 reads CASSIGDANEKLFF. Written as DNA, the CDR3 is TGTGCCAGCAGCATAGGTGATGCCAATGAAAAACTGTTTTTT.

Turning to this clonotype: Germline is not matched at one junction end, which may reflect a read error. CDR3 sequence: CATSRGSSYNSPLHF. CDR3 sequence (DNA): TGTGCCACCAGCAGAGGAAGCTCCTATAATTCACCCCTCCACTTC. V is TRBV15 and J is TRBJ1-6; D gene unclear. Per germline, CDR1 LNHNV and CDR2 YYDKDF (reference sequence). CDR3 length: 15 residues.

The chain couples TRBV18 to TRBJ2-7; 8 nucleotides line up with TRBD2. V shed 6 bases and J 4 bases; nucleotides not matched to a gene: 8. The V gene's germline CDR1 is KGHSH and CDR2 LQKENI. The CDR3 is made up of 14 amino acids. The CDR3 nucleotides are TGTGCCAGCTCGTCCGGTGCTAGCGGGTACGAGCAGTACTTC. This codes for CASSSGASGYEQYF. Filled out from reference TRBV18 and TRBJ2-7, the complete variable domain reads NAGVMQNPRHLVRRRGQEARLRCSPMKGHSHVYWYRQLPEEGLKFMVYLQKENIIDESGMPKERFSAEFPKEGPSILRIQQVVRGDSAAYFCASSSGASGYEQYFGPGTRLTVT.

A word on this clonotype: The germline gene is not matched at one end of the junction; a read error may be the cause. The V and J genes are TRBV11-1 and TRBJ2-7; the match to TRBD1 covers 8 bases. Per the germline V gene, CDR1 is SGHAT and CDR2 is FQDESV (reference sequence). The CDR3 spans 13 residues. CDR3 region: CANRGKRCYEQYF. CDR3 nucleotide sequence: TGTGCCAACAGGGGGAAGCGATGCTACGAGCAGTATTTC.

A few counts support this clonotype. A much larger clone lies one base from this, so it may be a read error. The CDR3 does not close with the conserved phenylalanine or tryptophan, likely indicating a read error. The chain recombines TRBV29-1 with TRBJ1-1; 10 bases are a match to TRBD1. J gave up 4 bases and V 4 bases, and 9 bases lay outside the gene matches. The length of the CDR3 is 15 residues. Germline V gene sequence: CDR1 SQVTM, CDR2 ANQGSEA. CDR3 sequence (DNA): TGCAGCGTTGCTGACCGGGACAGGGGTGGCACTGAAGCTTTCCTT. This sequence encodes CSVADRDRGGTEAFL.

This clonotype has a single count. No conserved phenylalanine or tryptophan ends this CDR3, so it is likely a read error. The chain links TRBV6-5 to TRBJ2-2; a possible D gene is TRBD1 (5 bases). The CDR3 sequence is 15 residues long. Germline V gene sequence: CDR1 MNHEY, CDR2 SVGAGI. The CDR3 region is CASSYSGIYTGELFV. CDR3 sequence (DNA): TGTGCTAGCAGTTACTCAGGGATTTACACCGGGGAGCTGTTTGTT.

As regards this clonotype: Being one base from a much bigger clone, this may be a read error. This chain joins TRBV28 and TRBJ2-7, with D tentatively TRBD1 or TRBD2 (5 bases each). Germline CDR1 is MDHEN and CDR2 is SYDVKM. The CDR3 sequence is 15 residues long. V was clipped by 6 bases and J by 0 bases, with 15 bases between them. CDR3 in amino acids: CASRNRDLNSYEQYF. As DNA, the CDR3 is TGTGCCAGCAGAAACCGGGACCTTAACTCCTACGAGCAGTACTTC.

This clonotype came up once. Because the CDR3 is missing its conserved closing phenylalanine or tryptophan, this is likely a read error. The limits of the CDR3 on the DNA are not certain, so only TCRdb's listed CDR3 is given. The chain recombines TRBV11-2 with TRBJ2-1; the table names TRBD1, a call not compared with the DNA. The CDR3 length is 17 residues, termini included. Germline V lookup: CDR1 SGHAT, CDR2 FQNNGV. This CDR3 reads CASSLDRGGRFYSEQFL.